Shown below are 11 T cell receptor beta chains from a single sample sequenced in a study of post-analysis software for immune sequencing data. Study findings and constraints: Elevated frequency relative to controls characterized 4 or 5 TRBV segments in patients, TRBV5-6, TRBV5-1 and TRBV20-1 among them.

Built from TCR beta cDNA, the libraries had unique molecular identifiers in them. One entry per CDR3 protein results from TCRdb running MiXCR on the PCR reads. The data show about 800,000 distinct CDR3 sequences, about 32% seen once. These receptors have no known antigen. The sample was blood. Every receptor here comes from a girl aged 10-17 years with multiple sclerosis.

At least ten counts were recorded for this clonotype. The rearrangement links TRBV29-1 to TRBJ1-5; D remains ambiguous. Germline-derived CDR1 and CDR2 are SQVTM and ANQGSEA. CDR3 length: 12 amino acids. V gave up 5 bases and J gave up 1 base, with 6 bases separating them. CDR3 sequence reads: CSVQGSNQPQHF. The DNA for the CDR3 is TGCAGCGTTCAAGGCAGCAATCAGCCCCAGCATTTT.

This clonotype was counted at least ten times. V and J are TRBV5-1 and TRBJ2-4; maybe TRBD1 (6 bases). This CDR3 spans 12 amino acids. The germline V gene encodes CDR1 SGHRS and CDR2 YFSETQ. V was pared by 4 bases and J by 8 bases, with 10 bases between. The CDR3 reads CASSLQGHIQYF. In DNA form, the CDR3 reads TGCGCCAGCAGCCTTCAGGGGCACATTCAGTACTTC.

The table lists this clonotype with a count of one. This CDR3 is CSALPLAGVQETQYF. CDR3 bases: TGCAGTGCTCTACCCCTGGCAGGGGTCCAAGAGACCCAGTACTTC. The chain uses TRBV20-1 and TRBJ2-5; D is perhaps TRBD1 (6 bases). The germline V gene has CDR1 DFQATT and CDR2 SNEGSKA (reference sequence). V was cut by 5 bases and J by 1 base, with 17 bases left in between. This CDR3 is built from 15 residues.

V usage is TRBV28 and J usage is TRBJ1-4; no clear D gene. This CDR3 is built from 12 residues. Germline V gives CDR1 MDHEN, CDR2 SYDVKM. Trimming cost V 3 bases and J 14 bases, with 13 bases left between them. The CDR3 loop is CASSFNTLKLFF. CDR3 nucleotide sequence: TGTGCCAGCAGTTTCAACACCCTGAAGCTGTTTTTT.

The rearrangement links TRBV29-1 to TRBJ1-1; D is possibly TRBD1 (6 bases). The V gene's germline CDR1 is SQVTM and CDR2 ANQGSEA. The V gene lost 6 bases and the J gene lost 4 bases, with 24 bases spanning the gap. The CDR3 length is 16 residues. Here the CDR3 reads CSVIVGQQEWSTEAFF. DNA of the CDR3: TGCAGCGTCATAGTAGGACAGCAGGAGTGGAGCACTGAAGCTTTCTTT. Variable domain in full (rest from reference TRBV29-1 and TRBJ1-1): SAVISQKPSRDICQRGTSLTIQCQVDSQVTMMFWYRQQPGQSLTLIATANQGSEATYESGFVIDKFPISRPNLTFSTLTVSNMSPEDSSIYLCSVIVGQQEWSTEAFFGQGTRLTVV.

Comment on this clonotype: The junction and the germline gene differ at one end; a read error may be behind it. V gene TRBV7-2 combines with J gene TRBJ2-3; 8 positions agree with TRBD2. The CDR3 is made up of 16 amino acids. CDR1 is SGHTA and CDR2 is FQGNSA in the germline V gene. CDR3 loop: CGSSLAPGGGTDTQYF. DNA for the CDR3: TGTGGCAGCAGCTTAGCGCCGGGGGGGGGCACAGATACGCAGTATTTT.

This clonotype was seen a few times. The V gene is TRBV6-6, the J gene TRBJ2-1, with 7 nucleotides matching TRBD2. V shed 2 bases, J shed 7 bases, and the junction held 5 bases outside the gene matches. From germline, CDR1 is MNHNY and CDR2 SVGAGI (reference sequence). The CDR3 covers 14 residues. The CDR3 here is CASSYAGRENEQFF. The CDR3 nucleotides read TGTGCCAGCAGTTACGCTGGGCGGGAGAATGAGCAGTTCTTC.

This clonotype showed up just a few times. This rearrangement joins TRBV5-6 to TRBJ2-3; D is possibly TRBD1 (6 bases). Germline V gives CDR1 SGHDT, CDR2 YYEEEE. V lost 5 bases and J lost 7, with 23 bases in between. This CDR3 spans 16 amino acids. CDR3 protein: CASRGRTGSRSNTQYF. The CDR3 DNA follows: TGTGCCAGCAGGGGGAGAACAGGGTCGCGCTCGAATACGCAGTATTTT. Full variable domain (remainder filled in from reference TRBV5-6 and TRBJ2-3): DAGVTQSPTHLIKTRGQQVTLRCSPKSGHDTVSWYQQALGQGPQFIFQYYEEEERQRGNFPDRFSGHQFPNYSSELNVNALLLGDSALYLCASRGRTGSRSNTQYFGPGTRLTVL.

The rearrangement joins TRBV7-8 to TRBJ2-1; D is possibly TRBD1 or TRBD2 (5 bases each). V lost 2 bases, J lost 9 bases, and 17 bases lay in between. Germline V gene lookup returns CDR1 SGHVS and CDR2 FQNEAQ. CDR3 length: 15 amino acids. The CDR3 sequence is CASSLLTGTTGEQFF. CDR3 DNA sequence: TGTGCCAGCAGCTTACTTACCGGGACCACCGGTGAGCAGTTCTTC.

This clonotype was recorded a few times. V and J are TRBV5-5 and TRBJ1-4; tentative D call: TRBD1 (5 bases). The V gene lost 6 bases and the J gene lost 7 bases, with 19 bases spanning the gap. CDR1 is SGHKS, CDR2 YYEKEE, per germline (reference sequence). The CDR3 spans 15 residues. CDR3 DNA sequence: TGTGCCAGCAAGGTGTCTGGGGGATTCGGTGAAAAACTGTTTTTT. It codes for CASKVSGGFGEKLFF.

The genes are TRBV5-1 and TRBJ1-1; 9 bases are a match to TRBD1. The V gene end was trimmed by 4 bases and the J gene end by 1 base; junction bases not matched to a gene: 8. The CDR3 spans 16 residues. Germline CDR1 reads SGHRS; CDR2 reads YFSETQ. The CDR3 DNA reads as TGCGCCAGCAGCATCGGGACAGGGAGACGGAACACTGAAGCTTTCTTT. This encodes CASSIGTGRRNTEAFF.